The 8 T cell receptor beta chains in this list originate from one sample, sequenced in a study of blood T cell repertoires in COVID-19. Profiled with immunoSEQ multiplex PCR; TCRdb holds only in-frame clones, not every one. The sample yields approximately 70,000 clones, about nine tenths seen once. Sequencing was carried out using peripheral blood. These receptors originate from a man aged 50-59 years with COVID-19, enrolled during active disease.

The chain's CDR3 is CSAPLAGRQFF. DNA of the CDR3: TGCAGTGCTCCGCTAGCGGGTCGACAGTTCTTC. The chain carries TRBV20-1 and TRBJ2-1, with 8 bases identical to TRBD2. The CDR3 totals 11 residues. Germline V gene lookup returns CDR1 DFQATT and CDR2 SNEGSKA (reference sequence). V lost 5 bases and J lost 13; bases outside the gene matches: 7.

The chain recombines TRBV21-1 with TRBJ2-7; the table assigns TRBD1, which was not confirmed against the DNA. TRBV21-1 is assigned pseudogene status. There are 13 residues in the CDR3. CDR3 bases: TGTGCCAGCAGCAAAGGGGACAGATACGAGCAGTACGTC. Its protein product is CASSKGDRYEQYV.

The chain joins TRBV7-2 to TRBJ1-6; 7 bases match TRBD1. Germline loops: CDR1 SGHTA, CDR2 FQGNSA. V lost 4 bases, J lost 4 bases, and 1 base stayed unmatched. CDR3 length: 14 residues. The CDR3 DNA reads as TGTGCCAGCAGCTCGGGACAGTATAATTCACCCCTCCACTTT. Protein sequence: CASSSGQYNSPLHF.

This rearrangement joins TRBV7-3 to TRBJ2-7; TRBD1 aligns across 8 bases. The CDR3 is made up of 13 amino acids. V shed 2 bases and J 4 bases; nucleotides not matched to a gene: 1. Germline V gives CDR1 SGHTA, CDR2 FQGTGA. The CDR3 loop reads CASSLDRGYEQYV. In DNA, the CDR3 is TGTGCCAGCAGCTTAGACAGGGGATACGAGCAGTACGTC.

The gene calls are TRBV27 and TRBJ2-7; 12 positions match TRBD2. Germline loops: CDR1 MNHEY, CDR2 SMNVEV (reference sequence). The CDR3 loop spans 15 amino acids. V gave up 3 bases and J gave up 3 bases; unmatched junction bases: 3. CDR3 in amino acids: CASSFLGLAGYEQYF. CDR3 coding DNA: TGTGCCAGCAGTTTCCTGGGACTAGCGGGCTACGAGCAGTACTTC.

The V call is TRBV5-1, the J call TRBJ1-1, with D uncertain. With 4 bases removed from V and 1 base from J, the gap between germline ends came to 8 bases. This CDR3 spans 13 amino acids. Germline CDR1 reads SGHRS; CDR2 reads YFSETQ. The CDR3 DNA follows: TGCGCCAGCAGCGGTACACAGAACACTGAAGCTTTCTTT. Amino acids: CASSGTQNTEAFF.

J is TRBJ2-1 and V is TRBV19; the D is unclear. This CDR3 has 15 residues. Trimming stripped 5 bases from V and 6 bases from J, with 17 bases between. Germline V gene data show CDR1 as LNHDA and CDR2 as SQIVND (reference sequence). CDR3 loop: CASSPQRFATNEQFF. The DNA for the CDR3 is TGTGCCAGTAGTCCCCAGAGGTTTGCTACCAATGAGCAGTTCTTC. Based on the CDR3 plus reference TRBV19 and TRBJ2-1, the full variable domain is DGGITQSPKYLFRKEGQNVTLSCEQNLNHDAMYWYRQDPGQGLRLIYYSQIVNDFQKGDIAEGYSVSREKKESFPLTVTSAQKNPTAFYLCASSPQRFATNEQFFGPGTRLTVL.

This rearrangement joins TRBV28 to TRBJ1-5; no clear D. Germline CDR1 is MDHEN and CDR2 is SYDVKM. The V end lost 3 bases, the J end lost 0 bases, and 9 bases lay between the germline ends. This CDR3 has 15 residues. This CDR3 reads CASSLLTASNQPQHF. In nucleotides, the CDR3 is TGTGCCAGCAGTTTGTTAACAGCTAGCAATCAGCCCCAGCATTTT.